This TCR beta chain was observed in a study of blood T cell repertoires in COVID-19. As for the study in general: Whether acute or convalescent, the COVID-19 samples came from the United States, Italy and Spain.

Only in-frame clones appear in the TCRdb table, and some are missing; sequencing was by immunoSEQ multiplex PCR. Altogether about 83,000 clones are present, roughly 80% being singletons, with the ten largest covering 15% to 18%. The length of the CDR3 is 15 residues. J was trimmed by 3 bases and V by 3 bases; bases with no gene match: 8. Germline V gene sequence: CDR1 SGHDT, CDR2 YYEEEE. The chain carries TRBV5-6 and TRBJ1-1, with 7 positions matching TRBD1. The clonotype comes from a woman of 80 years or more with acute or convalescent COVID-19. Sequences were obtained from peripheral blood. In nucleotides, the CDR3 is TGTGCCAGCAGCTCGAGCTGGACAGGCTACACTGAAGCTTTCTTT. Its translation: CASSSSWTGYTEAFF.